Many counts were recorded for the clone carrying this TCR beta chain. From RNA transcripts, TCR beta CDR3 regions were amplified. First-round RT-PCR with HTBI primers amplified the TCR CDR3 region. TCRdb called the multiplex PCR reads again in MiXCR, with one record for every CDR3 protein. Of roughly 500,000 distinct CDR3 sequences in the sample, around 24% are singletons; the top ten hold around 10%. These data originate in a study of T cells in Graves' hyperthyroidism and ophthalmopathy. Germline CDR1 reads SGHTA; CDR2 reads FQGNSA. The V gene lost 5 bases and the J gene lost 1 base, with 11 bases spanning the gap. The CDR3 is 14 amino acids.

The sequence derives from a woman in her 30s with Graves' ophthalmopathy. The chain has TRBV7-2 and TRBJ2-5, with unresolved D. Specimen: blood. The CDR3 DNA is TGTGCCAGCAGCCCCCGGCGGACCCAAGAGACCCAGTACTTC. Translated, it gives CASSPRRTQETQYF.